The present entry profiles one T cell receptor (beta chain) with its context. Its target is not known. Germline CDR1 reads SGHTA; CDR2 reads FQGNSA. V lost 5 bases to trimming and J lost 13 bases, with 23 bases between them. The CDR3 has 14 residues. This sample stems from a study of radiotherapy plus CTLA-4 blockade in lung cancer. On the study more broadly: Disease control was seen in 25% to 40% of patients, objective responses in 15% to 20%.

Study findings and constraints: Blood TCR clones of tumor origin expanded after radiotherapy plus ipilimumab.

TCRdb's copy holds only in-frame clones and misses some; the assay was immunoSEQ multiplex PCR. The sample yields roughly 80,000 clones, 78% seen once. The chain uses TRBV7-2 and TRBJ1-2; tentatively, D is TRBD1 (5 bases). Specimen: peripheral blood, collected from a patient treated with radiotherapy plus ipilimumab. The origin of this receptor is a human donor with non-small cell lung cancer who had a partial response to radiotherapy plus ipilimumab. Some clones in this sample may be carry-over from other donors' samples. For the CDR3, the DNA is TGTGCCAGCAGCCCCGCGGGATTTGCTGATGGGGGCACCTTC. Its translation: CASSPAGFADGGTF.